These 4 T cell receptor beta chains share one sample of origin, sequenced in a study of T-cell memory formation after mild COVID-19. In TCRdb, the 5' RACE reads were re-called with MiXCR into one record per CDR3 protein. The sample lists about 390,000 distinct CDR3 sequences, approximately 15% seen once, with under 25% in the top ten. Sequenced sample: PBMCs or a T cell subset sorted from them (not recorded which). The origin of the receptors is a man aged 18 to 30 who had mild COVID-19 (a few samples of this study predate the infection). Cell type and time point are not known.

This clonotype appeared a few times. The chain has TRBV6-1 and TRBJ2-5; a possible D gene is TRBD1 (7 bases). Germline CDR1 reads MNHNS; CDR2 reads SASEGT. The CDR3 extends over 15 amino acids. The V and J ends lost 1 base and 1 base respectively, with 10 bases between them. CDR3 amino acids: CASSEVQGGQETQYF. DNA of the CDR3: TGTGCCAGCAGTGAAGTCCAGGGGGGCCAAGAGACCCAGTACTTC.

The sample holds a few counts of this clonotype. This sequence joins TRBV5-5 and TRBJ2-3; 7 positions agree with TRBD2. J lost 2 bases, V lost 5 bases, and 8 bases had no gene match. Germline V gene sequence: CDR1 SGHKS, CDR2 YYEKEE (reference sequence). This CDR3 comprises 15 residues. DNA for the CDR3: TGTGCCAGCAGACCCTTGGCGGGGGTCACAGATACGCAGTATTTT. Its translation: CASRPLAGVTDTQYF.

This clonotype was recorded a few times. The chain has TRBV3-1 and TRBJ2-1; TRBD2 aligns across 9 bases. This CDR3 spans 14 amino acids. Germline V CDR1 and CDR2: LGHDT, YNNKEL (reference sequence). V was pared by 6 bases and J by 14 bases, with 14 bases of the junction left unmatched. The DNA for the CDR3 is TGTGCCAGCAGTCCAACGGCGGGGGGGAGAGAGGAGTTCTTC. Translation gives CASSPTAGGREEFF.

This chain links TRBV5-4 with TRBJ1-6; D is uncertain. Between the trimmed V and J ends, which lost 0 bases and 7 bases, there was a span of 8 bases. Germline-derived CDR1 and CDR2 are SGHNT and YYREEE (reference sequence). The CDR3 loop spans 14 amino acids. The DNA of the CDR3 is TGTGCCAGCAGCTTGGTGCCGGGCAATTCACCCCTCCACTTT. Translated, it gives CASSLVPGNSPLHF.